Listed here are 4 T cell receptor beta chains from one sample, sequenced in a study of cytomegalovirus exposure and HLA in healthy donors. A multiplex PCR was run with 60 Vbeta primers and 13 Jbeta primers. Method: immunoSEQ multiplex PCR; TCRdb's copy keeps in-frame clones and lacks some. The table lists roughly 180,000 clones, approximately 84% of them singletons. Source material: PBMCs. These receptors all come from a boy younger than 18 in good health and CMV-seronegative.

This clone appeared once. The chain has TRBV19 and TRBJ2-7; 10 positions agree with TRBD1. Trimming removed 5 bases from V and 2 bases from J; junction bases left unmatched: 3. The CDR3 extends over 14 amino acids. Germline V gene lookup returns CDR1 LNHDA and CDR2 SQIVND (reference sequence). CDR3 bases: TGTGCCAGTAGTTCCGGGACAGGGGCCTACGAGCAGTACTTC. Translating it yields CASSSGTGAYEQYF.

V gene TRBV5-1 combines with J gene TRBJ2-7; 7 nucleotides line up with TRBD2. This CDR3 region has 14 residues. Trimming at V came to 4 bases and at J to 4 bases, leaving 8 bases not matched to a gene. Germline-derived CDR1 and CDR2 are SGHRS and YFSETQ. The CDR3 spells CASSPGGREYEQYF. CDR3 in DNA: TGCGCCAGCAGCCCGGGGGGTAGGGAATACGAGCAGTACTTC.

V gene TRBV9 combines with J gene TRBJ2-7; 8 bases agree with TRBD2. Germline CDR1 reads SGDLS; CDR2 reads YYNGEE. The CDR3 is made up of 17 amino acids. Trimming removed 0 bases from V and 5 bases from J; junction bases left unmatched: 13. The CDR3 DNA reads as TGTGCCAGCAGCGTAGGGGGGTCTACGGGAGGGTACAACGAGCAGTACTTC. The encoded protein is CASSVGGSTGGYNEQYF.

This chain connects TRBV6-4 to TRBJ2-2, with 10 nucleotides matching TRBD2. The length of the CDR3 is 18 residues. With 4 bases clipped from V and 5 bases from J, the junction kept 13 bases outside the gene matches. Germline-derived CDR1 and CDR2 are MRHNA and SNTAGT. The DNA for the CDR3 is TGTGCCAGCAGTGGAACCCATCTAGCGGGGGTGTCAACCGGGGAGCTGTTTTTT. It codes for CASSGTHLAGVSTGELFF.